This T cell receptor (beta chain) was retrieved from a study of regulatory T cells in long-lasting Graves disease (dated by TCRdb to the early 2020s). About the investigation overall: Antithyroid drugs had been taken for less than 3 months by newly diagnosed Graves' disease patients. Peripheral blood TCR sequencing and RNA sequencing compared persistent Graves' disease patients with newly diagnosed Graves' disease patients. The study was conducted in China and was registered as a clinical trial. TCR sequencing covered roughly 13 persistent and roughly 20 newly diagnosed Graves' disease patients, around 33 samples in total.

The paper's findings and limits, for the study overall: Patients with persistent disease shared more public clonotypes (about 2,900) than newly diagnosed patients did (around 1,000). Preferential use of TRBV28, TRBJ1-2 and TRBJ2-5 was observed in persistent disease, whereas TRBV20-1 and TRBJ2-1 were favored in newly diagnosed disease. Persistent Graves' disease patients showed lower TCR Shannon entropy and fewer highly expanded clones than newly diagnosed patients, suggesting clonal expansion. The authors noted that the small sample size was a limitation that may lower accuracy. Only the TCR beta chain was sequenced and analyzed. Peripheral blood alone was examined, since thyroid tissue, which constituted the primary lesion, could not be accessed.

The time point label corresponds to: newly diagnosed GD, antithyroid drugs for less than 3 months. For both TCR sequencing and RNA sequencing, RNA was extracted from PBMCs using TRIzol. The diagnosis of Graves' disease followed American Thyroid Association guidelines. The patients came from an endocrinology department in Xi'an, China. Each patient gave approximately 9 milliliters of peripheral blood, collected in an EDTA anticoagulant tube. PBMCs were isolated by Ficoll Paque Plus density gradient separation without further T cell sorting. RNA quality was checked with an Agilent 2100 Bioanalyzer and agarose gel, and concentration with a NanoDrop 2000. Including the terminal cysteine and phenylalanine, the CDR3 comprises 16 residues. Only CDR3 DNA remains: 48 bases, in frame from the first base. The germline V gene specifies SGHTA as CDR1 and FQGTGA as CDR2. V has 8 bases trimmed and J has 4 bases trimmed; junction bases matching no gene number 13.

The protocol used for the library was multiplex PCR. Instrument used: Illumina HiSeq 4000. TCR beta libraries were built with iRepertoire HTBI primers and Arm-PCR amplification of CDR3 regions. Before sequencing, the PCR products went through gel purification. The paper's data handling went like this. Gene usage analysis of CDR3 amino acid clonotypes relied on the approximately 60 TRBV and 13 to 15 TRBJ segments identified across samples. Filtered high-quality paired reads were merged into contigs using COPE and FqMerger. BLAST was used to align contigs to IMGT TRBV, TRBD and TRBJ reference genes, and CDR3 was defined according to IMGT. Clonotypes above 0.1% frequency were classified as highly expanded clones. Shannon entropy served as the measure of repertoire diversity, while the Gini coefficient captured V-J evenness. Public clonotypes were defined as clonotypes shared by more than one individual. TCRdb reworked the public reads: Q25 trimming with fastp, MiXCR clone assembly, productive beta chains retained. Every entry covers one CDR3 protein and lists the most common genes and DNA from its rows. TCRdb's processing, not the authors', yielded these V and J calls. The sample records 350,000 to 450,000 distinct CDR3 sequences, over 9.5% of which are singletons. The ten top clones hold around 18% of the sample.

In the case of this clonotype: Its antigen is unknown. Within one base of it there is no much larger clone, and no base qualities were kept.

These same data were also listed under a study on T cells in Graves' hyperthyroidism and ophthalmopathy. The second investigation adds: Graves' hyperthyroidism was defined as stable when no progression to ophthalmopathy occurred over 18 months of follow-up. Hyperthyroidism patients were newly diagnosed, had a disease duration of under 2 months, and were aged 18 to 65 years. Patients with uncontrolled infections, other autoimmune diseases, pregnancy or lactation were excluded. Diagnoses relied on clinical symptoms, serum thyroxine and TRAb, thyroid ultrasound and orbital computed tomography. The TCR CDR3 was subjected to a first round of RT-PCR using the HTBI primer set and the Qiagen OneStep RT-PCR kit. Most expanded thyroid clonotypes (frequency above 0.001) were also found in blood, which suggests that blood repertoires may mirror thyroid immune responses. Ophthalmopathy was separated from stable hyperthyroidism by a 13 V-J signature model, with around 90% sensitivity and about 84% specificity obtained in cross-validation and 80%/75% obtained in testing. In validation, progression to ophthalmopathy was predicted by the model with approximately 67% sensitivity and around 76% specificity, a median of approximately 6.5 months before onset. A discovery cohort of about 100 patients, about 40 with Graves' ophthalmopathy and approximately 60 with stable Graves' hyperthyroidism, was used to find distinguishing TCR V-J signatures. Prospective prediction of ophthalmopathy was tested in an independent validation cohort consisting of 18 to 20 hyperthyroidism patients and about 17 patients who later progressed to ophthalmopathy. For training and testing, the 100 or so patients in the discovery cohort were randomly divided in a 7:3 ratio. Thyroid tissue and blood T-cell repertoires from roughly six Graves' hyperthyroidism patients were also compared in the study. Following sampling, methimazole starting at 30 mg daily was given to hyperthyroidism patients, and high-dose intravenous methylprednisolone was given to ophthalmopathy patients. A second multiplex PCR round built the libraries, followed by size selection and purification. Libraries were sequenced paired-end with 100 bp reads on an Illumina HiSeq2000. Raw data were processed with SOAPnuke, discarding reads with adapters, uncalled bases, mean Phred below 15, or no exact constant-primer or identifier match. COPE v1.2.5 was used to merge high-quality paired reads, and clonotypes were defined as unique nucleotide sequences. MiTCR v1.1 was used to align clonotypes to the IMGT TRBV, TRBD and TRBJ reference segments. The analysis included only V-J combinations with a frequency above 0.0001, which together covered 99.2% of the repertoires. A TCS score was defined as the ratio between F50 (clonal expansion) and ExV (chaos), using BLOSUM62-based TCRdist between CDR3 peptides within each V-J. Welch's t-statistics and random forest reduced approximately 520 V-J features to 13, which were used in a naive Bayes classifier (R e1071). Sample size was not statistically predetermined, and blinding of investigators to group allocation was not performed. The paper reports TCR Vbeta CDR3 sequencing of 135 peripheral blood samples: 43 ophthalmopathy, roughly 80 hyperthyroidism and 17 progressor patients.

The sample was peripheral blood mononuclear cells (PBMCs), taken at new diagnosis, from a patient treated with antithyroid drugs. The clonotype was recovered from a woman aged 18-29 years with Graves disease. Donor details come from another sample of the same person, matched by shared clones. The chain uses TRBV7-3 and TRBJ2-2; a stretch of 7 junction bases matches TRBD1. The CDR3 has the sequence CASRLKGADFTGELFF. Here is the DNA: TGTGCCAGCCGTTTAAAGGGGGCAGATTTCACCGGGGAGCTGTTTTTT.